A selection of T cell receptor beta chains follows, all from one sample in a study of T cell repertoires in cytomegalovirus infection. MiXCR, run by TCRdb on the reads, gives a single entry per CDR3 protein. The table lists roughly 180,000 distinct CDR3 sequences, less than 25% of them singletons. No antigen is known for these receptors. Sequenced material: CD8+ T cells from cultured PBMCs, taken from culture after CMV antigen stimulation. The receptor source for this set is a human donor in good health (CMV status not recorded). Some clones in this sample may be carry-over from other donors' samples. Each CDR3 is given with its conserved first and last residue. Size tells how often a clone was seen (once, few, many) or the class of an expanded clone, and some rows leave it out.

few,TRBV7-2,CASSLAGVGPNSPLHF
few,TRBV4-1,CASSQDWPSGNTEAFF
NA,TRBV7-8,CASSSPEGTGGGYEQYF
NA,TRBV6-1,CASNWGGATDTQYF
NA,TRBV2,CASSDPEGVGTFSGANVLTF
few,TRBV2,CASRGTQGSNQPQHF
NA,TRBV4-1,CASSPSRGMEAFF
NA,TRBV4-1,CASSQGSFYEQYF
NA,TRBV7-9,CASSPPGQGSAGELFF
many,TRBV10-3,CAISDGQSSYNEQFF
NA,TRBV7-8,CASSFGFGPSETQYF
NA,TRBV12-5,CASGFLGMGTGELFF
NA,TRBV27,CASSFYGVNEKLFF
NA,TRBV6-2/TRBV6-3,CASSYSLGGRDPTDTQYF
NA,TRBV6-1,CASIADIRDRYYEQYF
NA,TRBV19,CASSSLEETGGRGTGELFF
NA,TRBV6-8,CASSYSGLSNSPLHF
NA,TRBV5-4,CASSLAPEKNTEAFF
NA,TRBV6-1,CAAGQGFLNQPQHF
NA,TRBV7-9,CAREEWRGALNEQFF
NA,TRBV6-2/TRBV6-3,CASSYAPGGNQPQHF
NA,TRBV7-2,CASSLGQGFSNQPQHF
NA,TRBV6-1,CASSESRGRTNEKLFF
NA,TRBV28,CASSLWTKGQGEYEQYF
NA,TRBV4-1,CASSQVQGQGNTEAFF
NA,TRBV12-3/TRBV12-4,CASSSASGETQYF
many,TRBV7-2,CASSSLAGASYEQYF
once,TRBV7-9,CASSFPGQGKGSPLHF
few,TRBV10-3,CAISEGKGYEQYF
few,TRBV18,CASSPPGTGSTGELFF
few,TRBV19,CASSDQLGDETQYF
NA,TRBV12-3/TRBV12-4,CASSLSGVNEAFF
NA,TRBV4-1,CASSQGRNTEAFF
NA,TRBV6-5,CASSSDRAGNTIYF
few,TRBV25-1,CASSEQGDGANVLTF
NA,TRBV7-9,CASSLGAVNTDTQYF
NA,TRBV5-1,CASSLLPGTYGYTF
NA,TRBV2,CASSEARYNYEQYF
few,TRBV12-5,CASGFNNAGVAKNIQYF
NA,TRBV20-1,CSARGQGAEAFF
few,TRBV7-2,CASSFGKAGVDPYEQYF
few,TRBV7-9,CASSPRDTLSSYNSPLHF
NA,TRBV15,CATSRDRGTNQPQHF
NA,TRBV11-2,CASSLGQIGTDTQYF
NA,TRBV12-3/TRBV12-4,CASSSKGGRLTEAFF
few,TRBV11-2,CASTPSQERGNTEAFF
NA,TRBV30,CAWSNGSGGFFQETQYF
NA,TRBV7-2,CASSSLAGGTRETQYF
NA,TRBV4-1,CASSQANGHGGAKNIQYF
few,TRBV4-3,CASSQLTGYNEQFF
few,TRBV6-1,CASTRPREGNYGYTF
NA,TRBV9,CASSAGTGLDYEQYF